This TCR beta chain was identified during a study of T cell responses to AZD1222 COVID-19 vaccine. The study's findings and limits: Sampled repertoires all dated from after the peak T cell response. Spike-specific TCR breadth and depth grew following two AZD1222 doses.

The CDR3 length is 16 residues. Looked up from germline, CDR1 is MNHEY and CDR2 is SMNVEV (reference sequence). The junction had 5 bases not matched to a gene; V was cut back by 6 bases and J by 6 bases. The method was immunoSEQ multiplex PCR; TCRdb's version includes in-frame clones alone and lacks a portion of them. The sample has 200,000 to 250,000 clones; less than 95% are singletons. Points on this clone: The antigen is undetermined.

The chain couples TRBV27 to TRBJ2-2; 15 nucleotides agree with TRBD2. The material sequenced was peripheral blood, taken 28 days after the second dose of the MenACWY control vaccine. The sequence was collected from an adult who received the MenACWY meningococcal vaccine as a control. CDR3 nucleotides: TGTGCCAGCAGCCATGGGACTAGCGGGAGGCCCGGGGAGCTGTTTTTT. Amino acid sequence: CASSHGTSGRPGELFF.